One sample yielded the 26 T cell receptor beta chains listed below, sequenced in a study of CD8 T cells in Susac syndrome. Reverse transcription of about 0.5 to 1 ug RNA was carried out with random hexamers. MiXCR, run by TCRdb on the immunoSEQ multiplex PCR reads, gives a single entry per CDR3 protein. The sample lists approximately 65,000 distinct CDR3 sequences, approximately 92% occurring once. Sequencing was performed on CD8+ T cells from PBMCs. These receptors were collected from a human donor in good health.

This chain uses TRBV6-5 with TRBJ2-3; 7 bases agree with TRBD2. CDR3 length: 17 residues. Germline V gene data show CDR1 as MNHEY and CDR2 as SVGAGI. Trimming cost V 0 bases and J 4 bases; bases outside gene matches: 10. Here the CDR3 reads CASSYSNLGGFPDTQYF. CDR3 in DNA: TGTGCCAGCAGTTACTCGAATCTGGGAGGGTTTCCAGATACGCAGTATTTT.

As DNA, the CDR3 is TGTGCCAGCAGTCTGGGGGAGATAGTGTACGAGCAGTACTTC. Translated: CASSLGEIVYEQYF. The chain joins TRBV2 to TRBJ2-7; D is possibly TRBD1 or TRBD2 (5 bases each). Germline V gives CDR1 SNHLY, CDR2 FYNNEI. There are 14 residues in the CDR3. V lost 5 bases to trimming and J lost 4 bases, with 15 bases between them.

This chain joins TRBV4-3 and TRBJ2-1; no definite D call. CDR3 length: 15 residues. V lost 2 bases to trimming and J lost 2 bases, with 10 bases between them. CDR1 and CDR2 (germline): LGHNA, YSLEER. CDR3: CASSQSNGAYNEQFF. The CDR3 region has the DNA TGCGCCAGCAGCCAATCAAATGGGGCCTACAATGAGCAGTTCTTC.

The rearrangement links TRBV13 to TRBJ2-7; TRBD1 agrees at 7 bases. The CDR3 runs 13 residues. Looked up from germline, CDR1 is PRHDT and CDR2 is FYEKMQ (reference sequence). Trimming took 8 bases from V and 6 from J; bases not matched to a gene: 10. The CDR3 nucleotides are TGTGCCAGCGGATTCGACAGGGTAGGCGAGCAGTACTTC. Translating it yields CASGFDRVGEQYF.

In DNA, the CDR3 is TGTGCCAGCAGCCAAGATCTGGGTAGCACAGATACGCAGTATTTT. It translates to CASSQDLGSTDTQYF. V usage is TRBV3-1 and J usage is TRBJ2-3, with D unresolved. CDR3 length equals 15 residues. V was pared by 0 bases and J by 0 bases, with 7 bases between. The V gene's germline CDR1 is LGHDT and CDR2 YNNKEL (reference sequence).

In its sample, this clonotype was seen once. This chain joins TRBV19 and TRBJ1-1; D possibly corresponds to TRBD1 (6 bases). This CDR3 spans 14 amino acids. The ends were cut back, 5 bases at V and 5 bases at J, with 15 bases in the middle. The germline CDR1 and CDR2 sequences are LNHDA and SQIVND (reference sequence). The CDR3 nucleotides are TGTGCCAGTAGTCCCGGGGACATTGCGACTGAAGCTTTCTTT. This sequence encodes CASSPGDIATEAFF.

The chain employs TRBV13 and TRBJ2-7; perhaps TRBD1 as D (6 bases). The CDR3 covers 15 residues. Germline V lookup: CDR1 PRHDT, CDR2 FYEKMQ (reference sequence). Trimming stripped 4 bases from V and 2 bases from J, with 15 bases between. CDR3 residues: CASSSYRELTYEQYF. CDR3 nucleotides: TGTGCCAGCAGCTCGTACAGGGAATTAACCTACGAGCAGTACTTC.

The chain employs TRBV6-2 or TRBV6-3 and TRBJ2-1, with D unresolved. The ends were cut back, 5 bases at V and 4 bases at J, with 9 bases in the middle. Germline CDR1 and CDR2: MNHEY and SVGEGT. The CDR3 has 13 amino acids. The CDR3 is CASSIVRYNEQFF. CDR3 coding DNA: TGTGCCAGCAGTATTGTCAGATACAATGAGCAGTTCTTC.

This chain uses TRBV14 with TRBJ2-1, with D uncertain. This CDR3 has 15 amino acids. Germline CDR1 reads SGHDN; CDR2 reads FVKESK. V lost 3 bases and J 2 bases, leaving 11 bases between the germline ends. As DNA, the CDR3 is TGTGCCAGCAGCCAGGGTGCCACCACCTACAATGAGCAGTTCTTC. Protein product: CASSQGATTYNEQFF.

A note on this clonotype: At one end the junction does not follow the germline gene, possibly because of a read error. V gene TRBV20-1 combines with J gene TRBJ2-1; 7 bases match TRBD1. The CDR3 has 15 amino acids. In germline, CDR1 is DFQATT, CDR2 SNEGSKA (reference sequence). CDR3 sequence: CSARDRETPYNEQFF. The CDR3 nucleotides are TGCAGTGCGAGAGACAGGGAGACCCCCTACAATGAGCAGTTCTTC.

This rearrangement joins TRBV4-1 to TRBJ2-7, with D possibly TRBD1 on 5 matching bases. With 0 bases removed from V and 2 bases from J, the gap between germline ends came to 8 bases. Germline CDR1 and CDR2: MGHRA and YSYEKL. The CDR3 has 14 amino acids. The CDR3 region is CASSQDTGTYEQYF. The CDR3 nucleotides read TGCGCCAGCAGCCAAGATACAGGAACCTACGAGCAGTACTTC.

This sequence joins TRBV19 and TRBJ1-5; D is possibly TRBD1 (6 bases). The V end was cut by 3 bases, the J end by 7 bases, with 16 bases between. Looked up from germline, CDR1 is LNHDA and CDR2 is SQIVND (reference sequence). This CDR3 spans 15 amino acids. CDR3 amino acids: CASSIVSLGTQPQHF. In nucleotides, the CDR3 is TGTGCCAGTAGTATTGTCTCTCTCGGGACACAGCCCCAGCATTTT.

The rearrangement uses TRBV5-1 and TRBJ2-3; D is possibly TRBD1 (5 bases). The germline gives CDR1 SGHRS, CDR2 YFSETQ. The ends were cut back, 1 base at V and 2 bases at J, with 11 bases in the middle. This CDR3 contains 15 residues. The CDR3 DNA follows: TGCGCCAGCAGCTTGCGGCAGGGATTCACAGATACGCAGTATTTT. This gives the protein CASSLRQGFTDTQYF.

This chain connects TRBV13 to TRBJ1-5; TRBD1 matches 7 bases. Germline lookup yields CDR1 PRHDT and CDR2 FYEKMQ (reference sequence). The CDR3 runs 16 residues. Losses at the gene ends were 0 bases for V and 6 bases for J; bases not matched to a gene: 8. Here the CDR3 DNA reads TGTGCCAGCAGCTTAGGGGACAGGCCGTTCGGTCAGCCCCAGCATTTT. Its protein product is CASSLGDRPFGQPQHF. Full variable domain (missing parts from reference TRBV13 and TRBJ1-5): AAGVIQSPRHLIKEKRETATLKCYPIPRHDTVYWYQQGPGQDPQFLISFYEKMQSDKGSIPDRFSAQQFSDYHSELNMSSLELGDSALYFCASSLGDRPFGQPQHFGDGTRLSIL.

The chain recombines TRBV5-6 with TRBJ2-1; D is undetermined. CDR1 and CDR2 (germline): SGHDT, YYEEEE. V was cut by 5 bases and J by 10 bases, with 13 bases left in between. The CDR3 runs 12 residues. The DNA for the CDR3 is TGTGCCAGCAGTTCCCCGTTGGGGGAGCAGTTCTTC. This sequence encodes CASSSPLGEQFF.

The rearrangement uses TRBV12-3 or TRBV12-4 and TRBJ1-1; D gene unclear. The CDR3 is 19 amino acids. Trimming removed 1 base from V and 0 bases from J, with 21 bases in between. The CDR3 sequence is CASSLVLVGREDLNTEAFF. DNA for the CDR3: TGTGCCAGCAGTTTAGTCCTTGTCGGACGGGAGGATCTGAACACTGAAGCTTTCTTT.

This chain connects TRBV5-4 to TRBJ2-4; 9 bases are shared with TRBD1. Germline-derived CDR1 and CDR2 are SGHNT and YYREEE (reference sequence). The CDR3 covers 14 residues. V lost 6 bases to trimming and J lost 7 bases; unmatched junction nucleotides: 8. CDR3: CASTPGQGINIQYF. The CDR3 region has the DNA TGTGCCAGCACCCCGGGACAGGGAATTAACATTCAGTACTTC.

This chain joins TRBV3-1 and TRBJ1-5; unclear D gene. With 2 bases removed from V and 3 bases from J, the gap between germline ends came to 2 bases. This CDR3 region has 12 residues. The germline V gene has CDR1 LGHDT and CDR2 YNNKEL (reference sequence). CDR3 sequence (DNA): TGTGCCAGCAGCCAACCCAATCAGCCCCAGCATTTT. Translating gives CASSQPNQPQHF.

The chain is built from TRBV4-2 and TRBJ2-1, with a tentative D call TRBD1 (5 bases). The CDR3 sequence is 17 residues long. CDR1 is LGHNA and CDR2 is YNFKEQ in the germline V gene. V was pared by 3 bases and J by 2 bases, with 17 bases between. As DNA, the CDR3 is TGTGCCAGCAGCCACGCACACCAGGGTAATGCCTACAATGAGCAGTTCTTC. It is translated as CASSHAHQGNAYNEQFF.

This chain connects TRBV20-1 to TRBJ1-1, with D hard to call. V lost 3 bases, J lost 6 bases, and 17 bases lay in between. In germline, CDR1 is DFQATT, CDR2 SNEGSKA (reference sequence). The CDR3 totals 14 residues. The CDR3 loop reads CSASGAEMIAEAFF. As DNA, the CDR3 is TGCAGTGCTAGTGGCGCCGAGATGATCGCTGAAGCTTTCTTT.

The V and J genes are TRBV6-5 and TRBJ2-5; 7 nucleotides match TRBD1. Germline V lookup: CDR1 MNHEY, CDR2 SVGAGI. V lost 6 bases, J lost 0 bases, and 7 bases stayed unmatched. The CDR3 is 15 residues long. CDR3 protein: CASSPQTGYQETQYF. The DNA for the CDR3 is TGTGCCAGCAGCCCTCAGACAGGGTACCAAGAGACCCAGTACTTC.

This clonotype was observed once. The chain has TRBV27 and TRBJ1-2; 8 bases match TRBD1. V was clipped by 5 bases and J by 8 bases; unmatched bases: 7. Germline V CDR1 and CDR2: MNHEY, SMNVEV (reference sequence). The CDR3 spans 13 residues. Here the CDR3 DNA reads TGTGCCAGCAGTCCCAGGACAGGGACGGGCTACACCTTC. Amino acids: CASSPRTGTGYTF.

This clonotype was counted once. The DNA of the CDR3 is TGTGCCAGCAGCAGCGAGCGGGGGGGATCAGATACGCAGTATTTT. Amino acid sequence: CASSSERGGSDTQYF. The chain employs TRBV5-6 and TRBJ2-3; 10 bases are shared with TRBD2. Germline V gives CDR1 SGHDT, CDR2 YYEEEE. This CDR3 has 15 residues. With V trimmed by 4 bases and J by 4 bases, 6 bases remained unmatched.

The V gene is TRBV6-2 or TRBV6-3, the J gene TRBJ1-1; D remains ambiguous. The germline V gene has CDR1 MNHEY and CDR2 SVGEGT. The CDR3 covers 13 residues. Trimming left V 4 bases short and J 4 bases short, with 10 bases between. The DNA for the CDR3 is TGTGCCAGCAGTTTCCGGGATTTCACTGAAGCTTTCTTT. It is translated as CASSFRDFTEAFF.

This chain uses TRBV19 with TRBJ1-2; 7 bases are shared with TRBD1. CDR1 is LNHDA, CDR2 SQIVND, per germline (reference sequence). V shed 7 bases and J 2 bases; nucleotides not matched to a gene: 7. The CDR3 sequence is 14 residues long. The CDR3 DNA follows: TGTGCCAGTAACAGGGGCAATTCCAACTATGGCTACACCTTC. Amino acids: CASNRGNSNYGYTF.

This clonotype has only one observation. V is TRBV9 and J is TRBJ1-1; TRBD1 matches 7 bases. CDR1 and CDR2 from the germline V gene are SGDLS and YYNGEE. The CDR3 totals 14 residues. Losses at the gene ends were 3 bases for V and 6 bases for J; bases not matched to a gene: 8. CDR3: CASSAHRGPAEAFF. CDR3 nucleotides: TGTGCCAGCAGCGCTCACAGGGGTCCCGCTGAAGCTTTCTTT.